This section outlines one TCR beta chain sequence together with its context. Other DNA sequences in the same sample also yield this CDR3. The data are from a study of blood T cell repertoires in COVID-19. The method was immunoSEQ multiplex PCR; TCRdb's version includes in-frame clones alone and lacks a portion of them. Here the sample spans approximately 250,000 clones, less than 90% being singletons. V lost 6 bases to trimming and J lost 5 bases, with 7 bases between them. The CDR3 runs 12 residues. Germline lookup yields CDR1 MDHEN and CDR2 SYDVKM. The receptor was isolated from a man between 60 and 75 years old with acute or convalescent COVID-19. The chain links TRBV28 to TRBJ2-2; maybe TRBD2 (6 bases). Sample: peripheral blood. CDR3 sequence reads: CASRAGTGELFF. CDR3 bases: TGTGCCAGCAGGGCGGGGACCGGGGAGCTGTTTTTT.